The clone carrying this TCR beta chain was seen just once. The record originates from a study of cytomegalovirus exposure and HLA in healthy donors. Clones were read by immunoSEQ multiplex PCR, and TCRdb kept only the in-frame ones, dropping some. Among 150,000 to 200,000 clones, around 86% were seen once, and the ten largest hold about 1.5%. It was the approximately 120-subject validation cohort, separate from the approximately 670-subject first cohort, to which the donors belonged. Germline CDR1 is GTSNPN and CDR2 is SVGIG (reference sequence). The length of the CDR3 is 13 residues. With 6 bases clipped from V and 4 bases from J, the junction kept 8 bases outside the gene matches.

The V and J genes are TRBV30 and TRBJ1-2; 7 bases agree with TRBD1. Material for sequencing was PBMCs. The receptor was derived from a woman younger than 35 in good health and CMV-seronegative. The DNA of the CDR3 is TGTGCCTGCGGACAGGATAGGGGCTATGGCTACACCTTC. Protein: CACGQDRGYGYTF.